This note documents a single TCR beta chain sequence. This specimen belongs to a study of T cell responses to AZD1222 COVID-19 vaccine. Produced via immunoSEQ multiplex PCR; TCRdb's table is partial and in-frame only. The data show fewer than 110,000 clones, with about 85% seen just once and around 4.5% held by the top ten. This specimen consisted of peripheral blood, obtained on day 0 of AZD1222 vaccination. This TCR derives from an adult in good health.

This CDR3 reads CASSEPTGTYEQYF. The CDR3 DNA sequence: TGTGCCAGCAGTGAACCTACAGGTACCTACGAGCAGTACTTC. This chain uses TRBV6-1 with TRBJ2-7, with D perhaps TRBD1 (5 bases). The V gene lost 2 bases and the J gene lost 2 bases, with 10 bases spanning the gap. This CDR3 contains 14 residues. Germline V CDR1 and CDR2: MNHNS, SASEGT.